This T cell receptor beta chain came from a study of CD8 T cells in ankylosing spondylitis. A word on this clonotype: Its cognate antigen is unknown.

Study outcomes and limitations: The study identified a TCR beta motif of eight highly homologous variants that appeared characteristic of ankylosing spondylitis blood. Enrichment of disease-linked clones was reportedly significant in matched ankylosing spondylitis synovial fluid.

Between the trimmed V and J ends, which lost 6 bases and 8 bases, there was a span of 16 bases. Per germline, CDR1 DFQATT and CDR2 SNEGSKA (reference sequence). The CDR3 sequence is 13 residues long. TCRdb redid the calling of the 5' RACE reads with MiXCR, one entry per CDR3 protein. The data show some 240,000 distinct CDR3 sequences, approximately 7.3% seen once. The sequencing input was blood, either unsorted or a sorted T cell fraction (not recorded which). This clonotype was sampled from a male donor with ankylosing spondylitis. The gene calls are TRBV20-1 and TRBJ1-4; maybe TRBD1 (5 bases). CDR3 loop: CSARGGRREKLFF. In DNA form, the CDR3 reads TGCAGTGCGCGCGGGGGTAGAAGGGAAAAACTGTTTTTT.